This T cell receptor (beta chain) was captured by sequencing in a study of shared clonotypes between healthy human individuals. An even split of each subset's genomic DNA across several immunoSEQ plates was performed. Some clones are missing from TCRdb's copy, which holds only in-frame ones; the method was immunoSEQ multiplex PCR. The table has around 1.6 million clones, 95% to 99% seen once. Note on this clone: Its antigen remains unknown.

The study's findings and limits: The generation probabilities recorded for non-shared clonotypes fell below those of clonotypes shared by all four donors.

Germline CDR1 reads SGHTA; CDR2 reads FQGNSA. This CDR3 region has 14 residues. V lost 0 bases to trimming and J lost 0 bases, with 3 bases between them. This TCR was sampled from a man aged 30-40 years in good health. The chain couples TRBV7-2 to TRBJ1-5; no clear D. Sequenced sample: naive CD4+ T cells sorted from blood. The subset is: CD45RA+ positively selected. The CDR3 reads CASSLAYSNQPQHF. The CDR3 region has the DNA TGTGCCAGCAGCTTAGCGTATAGCAATCAGCCCCAGCATTTT.